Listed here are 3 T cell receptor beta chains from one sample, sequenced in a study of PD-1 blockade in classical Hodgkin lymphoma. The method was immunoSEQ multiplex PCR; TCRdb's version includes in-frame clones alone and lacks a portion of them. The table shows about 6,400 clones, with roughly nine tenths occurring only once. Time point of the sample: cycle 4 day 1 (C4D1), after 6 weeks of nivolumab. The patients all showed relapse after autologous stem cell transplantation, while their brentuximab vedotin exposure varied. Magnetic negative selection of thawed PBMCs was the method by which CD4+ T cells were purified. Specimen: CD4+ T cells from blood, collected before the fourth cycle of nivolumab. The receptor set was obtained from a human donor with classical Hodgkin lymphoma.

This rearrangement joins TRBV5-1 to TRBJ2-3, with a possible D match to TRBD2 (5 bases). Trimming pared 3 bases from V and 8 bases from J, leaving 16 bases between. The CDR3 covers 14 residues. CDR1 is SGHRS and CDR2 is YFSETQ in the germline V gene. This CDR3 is CASSSEGRTTTQYF. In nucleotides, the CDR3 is TGCGCCAGCAGCTCCGAGGGCAGGACCACTACGCAGTATTTT.

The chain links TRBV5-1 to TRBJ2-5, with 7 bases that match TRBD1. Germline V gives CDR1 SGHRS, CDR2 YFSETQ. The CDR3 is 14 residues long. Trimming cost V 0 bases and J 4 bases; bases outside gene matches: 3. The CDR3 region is CASSLGGQPETQYF. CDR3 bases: TGCGCCAGCAGCTTGGGGGGACAGCCAGAGACCCAGTACTTC.

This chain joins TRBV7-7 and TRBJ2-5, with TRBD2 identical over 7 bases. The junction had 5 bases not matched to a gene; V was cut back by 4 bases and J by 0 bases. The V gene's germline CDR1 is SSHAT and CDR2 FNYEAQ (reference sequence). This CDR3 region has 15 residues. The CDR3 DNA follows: TGTGCCAGCAGCTATGGGGGGGGGAACCAAGAGACCCAGTACTTC. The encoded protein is CASSYGGGNQETQYF.